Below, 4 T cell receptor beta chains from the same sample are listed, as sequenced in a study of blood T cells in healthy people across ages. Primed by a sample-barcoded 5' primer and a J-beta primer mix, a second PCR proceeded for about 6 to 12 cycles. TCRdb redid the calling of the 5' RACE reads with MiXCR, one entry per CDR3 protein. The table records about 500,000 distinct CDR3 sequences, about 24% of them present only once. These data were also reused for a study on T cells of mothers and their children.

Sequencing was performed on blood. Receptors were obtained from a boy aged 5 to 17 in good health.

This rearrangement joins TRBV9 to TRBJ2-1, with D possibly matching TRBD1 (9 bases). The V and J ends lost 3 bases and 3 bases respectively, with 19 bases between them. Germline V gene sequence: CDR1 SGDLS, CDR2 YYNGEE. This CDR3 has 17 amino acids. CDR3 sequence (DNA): TGTGCCAGCAGCGCTCGGGGGGGGACAGGGTACTACAATGAGCAGTTCTTC. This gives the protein CASSARGGTGYYNEQFF.

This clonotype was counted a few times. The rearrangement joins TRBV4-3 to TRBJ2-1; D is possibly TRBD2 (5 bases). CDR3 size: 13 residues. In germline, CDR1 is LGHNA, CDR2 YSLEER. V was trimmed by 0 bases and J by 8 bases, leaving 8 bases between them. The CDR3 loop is CASSQDHGDEQFF. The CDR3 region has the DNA TGCGCCAGCAGCCAAGACCACGGGGATGAGCAGTTCTTC.

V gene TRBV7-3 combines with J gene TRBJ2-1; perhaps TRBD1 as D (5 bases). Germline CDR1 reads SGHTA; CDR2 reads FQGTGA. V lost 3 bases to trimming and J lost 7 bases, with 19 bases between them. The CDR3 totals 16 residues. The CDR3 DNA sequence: TGTGCCAGCAGCTTGGAAGGAAGGGGTTCATGGAATGAGCAGTTCTTC. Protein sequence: CASSLEGRGSWNEQFF.

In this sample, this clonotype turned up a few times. The CDR3 DNA reads as TGTGCCAGCAGTTACTCCGCCGGGGAAGAGACCCAGTACTTC. This translates into CASSYSAGEETQYF. The rearrangement uses TRBV6-6 and TRBJ2-5; the D gene is possibly TRBD2 (5 bases). CDR1 and CDR2 from the germline V gene are MNHNY and SVGAGI (reference sequence). The CDR3 contains 14 residues. The V end lost 0 bases, the J end lost 3 bases, and 8 bases lay between the germline ends.